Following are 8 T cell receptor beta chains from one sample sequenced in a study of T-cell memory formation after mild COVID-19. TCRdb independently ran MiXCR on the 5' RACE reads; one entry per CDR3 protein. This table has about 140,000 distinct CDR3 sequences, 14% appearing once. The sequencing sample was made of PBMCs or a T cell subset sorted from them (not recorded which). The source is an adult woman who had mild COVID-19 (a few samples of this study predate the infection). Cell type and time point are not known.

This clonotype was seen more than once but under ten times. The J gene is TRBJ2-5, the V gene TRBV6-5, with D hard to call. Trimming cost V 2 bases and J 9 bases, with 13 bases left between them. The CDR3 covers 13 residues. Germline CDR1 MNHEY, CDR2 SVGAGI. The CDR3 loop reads CASSYQGRAPQYF. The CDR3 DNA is TGTGCCAGCAGTTACCAAGGACGTGCTCCCCAGTACTTC.

The CDR3 coding sequence is TGCGCCAGCAGCTTCCCAGCTGTAGGGAGTTTGCGGGAGACCCAGTACTTC. Its translation is CASSFPAVGSLRETQYF. The rearrangement uses TRBV5-1 and TRBJ2-5; possibly TRBD2 for D (5 bases). The CDR3 runs 17 residues. Trimming took 2 bases from V and 5 from J, leaving 22 bases between them. Germline V gives CDR1 SGHRS, CDR2 YFSETQ. Looking up the rest from reference TRBV5-1 and TRBJ2-5 gives the full variable domain: KAGVTQTPRYLIKTRGQQVTLSCSPISGHRSVSWYQQTPGQGLQFLFEYFSETQRNKGNFPGRFSGRQFSNSRSEMNVSTLELGDSALYLCASSFPAVGSLRETQYFGPGTRLLVL.

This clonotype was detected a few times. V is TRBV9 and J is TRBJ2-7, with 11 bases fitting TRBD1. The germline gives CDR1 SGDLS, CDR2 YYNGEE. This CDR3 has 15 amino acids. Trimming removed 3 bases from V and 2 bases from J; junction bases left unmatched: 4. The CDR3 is CASSEGDRGAYEQYF. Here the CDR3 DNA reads TGTGCCAGCAGCGAGGGGGACAGGGGGGCCTACGAGCAGTACTTC.

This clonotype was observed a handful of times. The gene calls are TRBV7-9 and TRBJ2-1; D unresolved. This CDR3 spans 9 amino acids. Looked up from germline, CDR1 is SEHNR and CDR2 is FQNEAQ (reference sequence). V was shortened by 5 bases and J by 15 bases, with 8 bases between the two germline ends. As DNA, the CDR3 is TGTGCCAGCAGCCCCGAGACGTTCTTC. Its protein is CASSPETFF.

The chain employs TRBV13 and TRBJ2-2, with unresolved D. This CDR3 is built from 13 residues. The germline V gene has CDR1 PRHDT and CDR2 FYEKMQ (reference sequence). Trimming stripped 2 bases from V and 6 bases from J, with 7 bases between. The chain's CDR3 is CASSLRFPGELFF. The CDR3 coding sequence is TGTGCCAGCAGCTTAAGGTTCCCCGGGGAGCTGTTTTTT.

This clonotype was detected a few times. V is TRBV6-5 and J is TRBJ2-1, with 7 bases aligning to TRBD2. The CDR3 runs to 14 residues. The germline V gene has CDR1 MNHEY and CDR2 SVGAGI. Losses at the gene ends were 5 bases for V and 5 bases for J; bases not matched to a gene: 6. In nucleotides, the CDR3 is TGTGCCAGCAGTCCACTAGCGCCAGACAATGAGCAGTTCTTC. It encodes CASSPLAPDNEQFF.

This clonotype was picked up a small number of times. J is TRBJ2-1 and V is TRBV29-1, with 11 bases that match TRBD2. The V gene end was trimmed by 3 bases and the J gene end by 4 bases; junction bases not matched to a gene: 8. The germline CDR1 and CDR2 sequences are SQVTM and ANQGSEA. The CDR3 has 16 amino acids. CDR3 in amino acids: CSVEAILAGEYNEQFF. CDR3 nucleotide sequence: TGCAGCGTTGAGGCTATACTAGCGGGGGAGTACAATGAGCAGTTCTTC.

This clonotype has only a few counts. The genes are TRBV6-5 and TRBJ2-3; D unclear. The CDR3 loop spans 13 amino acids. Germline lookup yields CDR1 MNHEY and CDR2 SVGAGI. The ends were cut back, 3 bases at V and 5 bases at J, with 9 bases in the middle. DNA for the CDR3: TGTGCCAGCAGTTATAACGTGAGAGATACGCAGTATTTT. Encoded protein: CASSYNVRDTQYF.